This TCR beta chain came from a study of OX40 agonist ivuxolimab in advanced cancers. Assay used: immunoSEQ multiplex PCR; TCRdb lists only in-frame clones, some missing. Here the sample spans 72,000 or so clones, around 90% being singletons. V was trimmed by 7 bases and J by 4 bases, leaving 11 bases between them. The V gene's germline CDR1 is LNHDA and CDR2 SQIVND (reference sequence). This CDR3 region has 13 residues. The source of this sequence is an adult with an advanced solid tumor such as melanoma, head and neck, liver or kidney cancer. The sample was CD4+ or CD8+ T cells sorted from blood, taken in a trial of the OX40 agonist ivuxolimab. The J gene is TRBJ1-5, the V gene TRBV19, with TRBD1 as a possible D gene (5 bases). This CDR3 reads CASKAGINQPQHF. CDR3 DNA: TGTGCCAGTAAGGCAGGGATTAATCAGCCCCAGCATTTT.